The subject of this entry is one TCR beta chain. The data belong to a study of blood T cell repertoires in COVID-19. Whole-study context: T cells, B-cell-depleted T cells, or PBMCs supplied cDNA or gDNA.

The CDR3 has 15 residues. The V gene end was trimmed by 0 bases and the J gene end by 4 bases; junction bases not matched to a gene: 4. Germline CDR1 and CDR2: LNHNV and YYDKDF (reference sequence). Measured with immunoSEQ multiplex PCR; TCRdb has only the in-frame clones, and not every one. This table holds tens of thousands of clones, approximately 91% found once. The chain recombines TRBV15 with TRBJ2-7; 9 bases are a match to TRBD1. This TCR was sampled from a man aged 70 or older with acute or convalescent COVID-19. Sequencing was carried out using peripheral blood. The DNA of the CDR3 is TGTGCCACCAGCAGAGAAACAGGGGGCCCTTACGAGCAGTACTTC. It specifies CATSRETGGPYEQYF.